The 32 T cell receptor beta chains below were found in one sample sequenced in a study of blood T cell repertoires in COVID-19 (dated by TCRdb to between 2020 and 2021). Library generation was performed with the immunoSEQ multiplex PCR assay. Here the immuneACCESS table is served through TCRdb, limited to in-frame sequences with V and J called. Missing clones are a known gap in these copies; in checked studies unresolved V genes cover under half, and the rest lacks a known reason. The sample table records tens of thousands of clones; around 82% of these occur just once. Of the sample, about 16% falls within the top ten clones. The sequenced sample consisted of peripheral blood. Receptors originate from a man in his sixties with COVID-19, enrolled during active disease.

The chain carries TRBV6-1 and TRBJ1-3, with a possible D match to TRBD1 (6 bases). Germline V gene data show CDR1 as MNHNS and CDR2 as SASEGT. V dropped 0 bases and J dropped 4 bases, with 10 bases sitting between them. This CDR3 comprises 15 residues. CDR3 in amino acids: CASSEARTAGNTIYF. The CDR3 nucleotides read TGTGCCAGCAGTGAAGCGAGGACAGCGGGAAACACCATATATTTT.

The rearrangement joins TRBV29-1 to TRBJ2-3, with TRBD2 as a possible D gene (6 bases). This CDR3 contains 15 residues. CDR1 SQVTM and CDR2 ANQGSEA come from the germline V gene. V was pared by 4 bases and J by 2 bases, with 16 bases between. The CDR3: CSVGRLGKNTDTQYF. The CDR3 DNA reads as TGCAGCGTTGGGAGACTAGGGAAAAACACAGATACGCAGTATTTT.

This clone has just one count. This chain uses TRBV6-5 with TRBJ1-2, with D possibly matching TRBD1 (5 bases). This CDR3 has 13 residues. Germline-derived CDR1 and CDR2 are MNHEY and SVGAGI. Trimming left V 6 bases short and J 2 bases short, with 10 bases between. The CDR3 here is CASSQGYNYGYTF. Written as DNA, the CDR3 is TGTGCCAGCAGCCAGGGATACAACTATGGCTACACCTTC.

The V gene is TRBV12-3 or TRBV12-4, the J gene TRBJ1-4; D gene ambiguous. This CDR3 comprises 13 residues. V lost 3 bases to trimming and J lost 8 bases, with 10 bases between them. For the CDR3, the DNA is TGTGCCAGCAGTTTGCGGGCGGAGGAAAAACTGTTTTTT. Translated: CASSLRAEEKLFF.

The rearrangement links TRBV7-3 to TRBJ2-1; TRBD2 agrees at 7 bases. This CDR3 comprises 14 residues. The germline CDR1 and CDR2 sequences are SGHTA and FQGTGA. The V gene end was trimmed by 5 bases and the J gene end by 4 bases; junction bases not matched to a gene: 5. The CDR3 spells CASSDERGYNEQFF. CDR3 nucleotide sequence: TGTGCCAGCAGCGACGAGCGGGGTTACAATGAGCAGTTCTTC.

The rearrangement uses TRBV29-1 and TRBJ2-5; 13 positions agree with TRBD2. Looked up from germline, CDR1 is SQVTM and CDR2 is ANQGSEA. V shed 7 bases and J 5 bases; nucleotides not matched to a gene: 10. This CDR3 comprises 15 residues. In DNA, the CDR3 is TGCAGCGGCGGACTAGCGGGGGTTAGGGAGGAGACCCAGTACTTC. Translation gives CSGGLAGVREETQYF.

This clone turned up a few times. The CDR3 reads CASSSEHRGNTIYF. The CDR3, as DNA: TGTGCCAGCAGCTCTGAGCACAGGGGAAACACCATATATTTT. V is TRBV6-5 and J is TRBJ1-3; D perhaps matches TRBD1 (5 bases). Germline CDR1 MNHEY, CDR2 SVGAGI. The germline V and J ends were trimmed by 6 bases and 4 bases, with 13 bases remaining between them. The CDR3 is 14 amino acids.

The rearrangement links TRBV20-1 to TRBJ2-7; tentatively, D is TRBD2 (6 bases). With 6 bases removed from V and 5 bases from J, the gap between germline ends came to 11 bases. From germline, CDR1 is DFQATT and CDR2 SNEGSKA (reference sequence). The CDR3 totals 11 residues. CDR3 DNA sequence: TGCAGTGCCAGTCCGGGGGACGAGCAGTACTTC. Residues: CSASPGDEQYF.

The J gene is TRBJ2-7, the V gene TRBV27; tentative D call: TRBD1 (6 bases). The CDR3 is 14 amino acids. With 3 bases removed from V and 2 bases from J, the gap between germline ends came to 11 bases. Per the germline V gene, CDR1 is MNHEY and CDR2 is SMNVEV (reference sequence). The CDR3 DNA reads TGTGCCAGCAGTTTCTTGGACAGAGCCTACGAGCAGTACTTC. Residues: CASSFLDRAYEQYF.

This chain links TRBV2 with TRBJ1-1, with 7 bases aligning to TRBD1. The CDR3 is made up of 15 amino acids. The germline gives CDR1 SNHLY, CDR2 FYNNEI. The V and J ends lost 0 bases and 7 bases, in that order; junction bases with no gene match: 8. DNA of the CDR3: TGTGCCAGCAGTGAAGCGCCCCCGGGACAGATTGAAGCTTTCTTT. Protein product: CASSEAPPGQIEAFF. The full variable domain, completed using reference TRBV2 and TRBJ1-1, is EPEVTQTPSHQVTQMGQEVILRCVPISNHLYFYWYRQILGQKVEFLVSFYNNEISEKSEIFDDQFSVERPDGSNFTLKIRSTKLEDSAMYFCASSEAPPGQIEAFFGQGTRLTVV.

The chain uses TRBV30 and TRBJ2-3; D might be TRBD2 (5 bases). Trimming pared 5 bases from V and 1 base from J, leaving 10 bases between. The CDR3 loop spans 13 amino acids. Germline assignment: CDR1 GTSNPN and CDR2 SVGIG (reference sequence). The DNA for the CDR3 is TGTGCCTGGGTAAGGACTGGCACAGATACGCAGTATTTT. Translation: CAWVRTGTDTQYF.

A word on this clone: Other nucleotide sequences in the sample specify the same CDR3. The chain's CDR3 is CASSSTSGTDTQYF. Written as DNA, the CDR3 is TGTGCCAGCAGCTCCACTAGCGGCACAGATACGCAGTATTTT. The rearrangement uses TRBV7-3 and TRBJ2-3; TRBD2 aligns across 7 bases. Germline CDR1 is SGHTA and CDR2 is FQGTGA. The J segment lost 1 base and the V segment lost 4 bases, leaving 2 bases of the junction unmatched. The CDR3 contains 14 residues.

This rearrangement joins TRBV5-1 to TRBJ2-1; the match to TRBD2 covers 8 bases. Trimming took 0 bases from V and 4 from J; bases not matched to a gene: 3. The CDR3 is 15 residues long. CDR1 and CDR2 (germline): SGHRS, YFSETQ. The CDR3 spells CASSLETSEYNEQFF. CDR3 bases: TGCGCCAGCAGCTTGGAGACTAGCGAATACAATGAGCAGTTCTTC.

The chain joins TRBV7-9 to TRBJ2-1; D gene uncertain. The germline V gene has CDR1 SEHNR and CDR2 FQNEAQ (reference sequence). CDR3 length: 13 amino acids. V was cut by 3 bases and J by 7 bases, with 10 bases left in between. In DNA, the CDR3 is TGTGCCAGCAGCTTTCCCAACTCTAATGAGCAGTTCTTC. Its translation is CASSFPNSNEQFF.

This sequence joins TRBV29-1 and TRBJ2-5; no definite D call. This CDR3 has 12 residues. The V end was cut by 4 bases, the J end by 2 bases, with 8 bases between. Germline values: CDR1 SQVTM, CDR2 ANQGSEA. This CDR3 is CSVAPQQETQYF. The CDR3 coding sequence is TGCAGCGTTGCTCCACAACAAGAGACCCAGTACTTC.

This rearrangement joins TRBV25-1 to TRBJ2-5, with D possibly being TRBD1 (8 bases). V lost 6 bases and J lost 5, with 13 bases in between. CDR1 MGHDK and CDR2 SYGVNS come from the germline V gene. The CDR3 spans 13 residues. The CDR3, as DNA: TGTGCCAGCAGACAGGGGGAGGGGGAGACCCAGTACTTC. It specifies CASRQGEGETQYF.

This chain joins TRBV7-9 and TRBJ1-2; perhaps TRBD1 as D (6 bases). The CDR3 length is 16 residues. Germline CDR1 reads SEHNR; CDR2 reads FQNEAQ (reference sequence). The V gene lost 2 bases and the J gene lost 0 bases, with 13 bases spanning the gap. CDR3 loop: CASSLLGQGTNYGYTF. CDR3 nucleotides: TGTGCCAGCAGCTTACTAGGTCAGGGGACTAACTATGGCTACACCTTC.

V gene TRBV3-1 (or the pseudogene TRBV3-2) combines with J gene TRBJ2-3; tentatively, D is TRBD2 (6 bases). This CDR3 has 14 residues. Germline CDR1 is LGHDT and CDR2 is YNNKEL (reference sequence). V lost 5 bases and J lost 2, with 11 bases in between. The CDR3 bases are TGTGCCAGCAGCTGGGGACTCCACACAGATACGCAGTATTTT. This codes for CASSWGLHTDTQYF.

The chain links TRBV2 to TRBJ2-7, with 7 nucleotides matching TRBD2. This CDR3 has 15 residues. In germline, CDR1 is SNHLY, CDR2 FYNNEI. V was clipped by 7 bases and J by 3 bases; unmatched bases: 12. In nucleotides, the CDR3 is TGTGCCAGCACCATAACGGGGGGTCCTAGCTACGAGCAGTACTTC. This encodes CASTITGGPSYEQYF. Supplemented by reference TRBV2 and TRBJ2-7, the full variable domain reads EPEVTQTPSHQVTQMGQEVILRCVPISNHLYFYWYRQILGQKVEFLVSFYNNEISEKSEIFDDQFSVERPDGSNFTLKIRSTKLEDSAMYFCASTITGGPSYEQYFGPGTRLTVT.

The CDR3 reads CASSTRGGTDSYGYTF. The CDR3 DNA is TGTGCCAGCAGCACCCGGGGAGGGACTGATTCCTATGGCTACACCTTC. The rearrangement links TRBV28 to TRBJ1-2; TRBD1 might be the D (5 bases). This CDR3 spans 16 amino acids. Germline V lookup: CDR1 MDHEN, CDR2 SYDVKM. Trimming removed 6 bases at V and 4 bases at J, with 21 bases between.

The CDR3: CATSAPLGQVYGYTF. DNA of the CDR3: TGTGCCACCAGTGCCCCCCTGGGACAGGTCTATGGCTACACCTTC. The J gene is TRBJ1-2, the V gene TRBV24-1; 8 nucleotides match TRBD1. V gave up 5 bases and J gave up 4 bases; unmatched junction bases: 8. The CDR3 is made up of 15 amino acids. Germline values: CDR1 KGHDR, CDR2 SFDVKD.

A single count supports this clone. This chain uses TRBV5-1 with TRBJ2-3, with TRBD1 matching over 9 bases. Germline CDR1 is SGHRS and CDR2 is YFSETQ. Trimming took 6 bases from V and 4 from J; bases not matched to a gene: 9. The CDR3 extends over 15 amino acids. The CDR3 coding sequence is TGCGCCAGCATGCGGGGACAGGGCGGTGCAGATACGCAGTATTTT. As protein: CASMRGQGGADTQYF. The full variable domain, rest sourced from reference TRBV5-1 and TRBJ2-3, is KAGVTQTPRYLIKTRGQQVTLSCSPISGHRSVSWYQQTPGQGLQFLFEYFSETQRNKGNFPGRFSGRQFSNSRSEMNVSTLELGDSALYLCASMRGQGGADTQYFGPGTRLTVL.

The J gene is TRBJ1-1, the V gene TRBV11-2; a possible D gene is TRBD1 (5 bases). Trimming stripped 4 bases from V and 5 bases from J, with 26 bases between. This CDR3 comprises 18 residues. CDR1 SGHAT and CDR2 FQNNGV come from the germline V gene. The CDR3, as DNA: TGTGCCAGCAGCTCAGACCCCCCAGAGGGAGGGGTAAGAACTGAAGCTTTCTTT. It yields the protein CASSSDPPEGGVRTEAFF.

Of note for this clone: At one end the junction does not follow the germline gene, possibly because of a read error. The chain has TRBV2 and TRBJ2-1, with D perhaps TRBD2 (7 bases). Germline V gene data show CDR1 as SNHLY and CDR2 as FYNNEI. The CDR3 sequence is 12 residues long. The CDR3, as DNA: TGTGCCAGCAGAGAGGATGAGGGGAGGGGGGTCTTC. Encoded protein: CASREDEGRGVF.

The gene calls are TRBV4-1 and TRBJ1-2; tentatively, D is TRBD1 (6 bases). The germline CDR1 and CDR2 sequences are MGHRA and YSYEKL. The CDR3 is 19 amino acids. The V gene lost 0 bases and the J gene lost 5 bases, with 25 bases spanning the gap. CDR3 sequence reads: CASSQDLSVVYRDGYGYTF. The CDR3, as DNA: TGCGCCAGCAGCCAAGATTTGTCTGTGGTATACAGGGACGGGTATGGCTACACCTTC.

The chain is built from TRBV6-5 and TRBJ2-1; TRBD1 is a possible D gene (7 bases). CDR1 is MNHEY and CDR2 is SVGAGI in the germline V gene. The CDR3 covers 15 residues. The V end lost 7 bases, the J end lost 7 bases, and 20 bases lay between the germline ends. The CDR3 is CASKRGRFSGNEQFF. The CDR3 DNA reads TGTGCCAGCAAGAGGGGGCGGTTCAGCGGGAATGAGCAGTTCTTC.

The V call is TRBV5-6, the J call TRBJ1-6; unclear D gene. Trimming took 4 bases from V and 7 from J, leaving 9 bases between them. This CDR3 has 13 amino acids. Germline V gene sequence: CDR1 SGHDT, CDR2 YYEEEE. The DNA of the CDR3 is TGTGCCAGCAGCCAGGACTGGAATTCACCCCTCCACTTT. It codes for CASSQDWNSPLHF.

CDR3: CASSYQGGNQPQHF. The CDR3 DNA reads as TGTGCCAGCAGCTACCAGGGTGGCAATCAGCCCCAGCATTTT. V gene TRBV3-1 (or the pseudogene TRBV3-2) combines with J gene TRBJ1-5, with a possible D match to TRBD1 (5 bases). There are 14 residues in the CDR3. V gave up 5 bases and J gave up 2 bases, with 10 bases separating them. Germline-derived CDR1 and CDR2 are LGHDT and YNNKEL (reference sequence).

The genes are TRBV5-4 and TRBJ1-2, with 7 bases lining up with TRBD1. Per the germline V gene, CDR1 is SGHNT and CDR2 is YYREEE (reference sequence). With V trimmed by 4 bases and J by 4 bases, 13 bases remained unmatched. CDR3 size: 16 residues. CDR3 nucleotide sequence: TGTGCCAGCAGCCCCCAGGGGGGTACTCTGAGCTATGGCTACACCTTC. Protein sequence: CASSPQGGTLSYGYTF.

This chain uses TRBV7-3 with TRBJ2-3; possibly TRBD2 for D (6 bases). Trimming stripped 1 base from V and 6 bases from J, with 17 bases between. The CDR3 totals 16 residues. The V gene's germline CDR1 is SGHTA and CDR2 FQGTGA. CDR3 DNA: TGTGCCAGCAGCTTAATGGGCGGGACCCACGGGGATACGCAGTATTTT. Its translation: CASSLMGGTHGDTQYF.

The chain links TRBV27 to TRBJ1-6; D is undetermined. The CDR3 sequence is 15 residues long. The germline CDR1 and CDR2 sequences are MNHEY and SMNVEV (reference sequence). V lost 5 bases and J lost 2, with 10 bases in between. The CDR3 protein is CASSLQVTYNSPLHF. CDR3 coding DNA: TGTGCCAGCAGTCTTCAGGTTACCTATAATTCACCCCTCCACTTT.

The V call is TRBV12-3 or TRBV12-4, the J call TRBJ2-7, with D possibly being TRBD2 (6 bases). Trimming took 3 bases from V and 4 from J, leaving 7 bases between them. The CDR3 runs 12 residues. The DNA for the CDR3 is TGTGCCAGCAGTTTGGCGGGGTACGAGCAGTACTTC. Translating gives CASSLAGYEQYF.